Below are 8 T cell receptor beta chains sequenced from a single sample in a study of shared clonotypes between healthy human individuals. Clones were sequenced by immunoSEQ multiplex PCR, and TCRdb holds only the in-frame ones, with some missing. The table has roughly 2 million clones, 90% to 95% seen once. Sequences were obtained from naive CD4+ T cells sorted from blood. Subset indicated: CD45RA+ positively selected. The receptors stem from a man between 18 and 29 years old in good health.

The CDR3 nucleotides are TGTGCCAGTAGTCCAACTGGGGGTGGGCAGCCCCAGCATTTT. Amino acids: CASSPTGGGQPQHF. The V call is TRBV19, the J call TRBJ1-5; maybe TRBD1 (5 bases). Per the germline V gene, CDR1 is LNHDA and CDR2 is SQIVND (reference sequence). Trimming shortened V by 5 bases and J by 7 bases, and 15 bases separated the two germline ends. The CDR3 has 14 residues.

The J gene is TRBJ1-2, the V gene TRBV28; D is uncertain. Trimming took off 7 bases at V and 5 bases at J, with 17 bases between the two ends. Germline loops: CDR1 MDHEN, CDR2 SYDVKM. The CDR3 is 14 residues long. CDR3 sequence reads: CASIPSPIGYGYTF. CDR3 in DNA: TGTGCCAGCATCCCATCCCCTATTGGATATGGCTACACCTTC.

Of note for this clone: This sample includes further DNA sequences coding for the same CDR3. V gene TRBV7-6 combines with J gene TRBJ1-5; a possible D gene is TRBD1 (6 bases). The germline V and J ends were trimmed by 1 base and 6 bases, with 7 bases remaining between them. CDR3 length: 13 amino acids. From germline, CDR1 is SGHVS and CDR2 FNYEAQ. The CDR3 coding sequence is TGTGCCAGCAGCTTAGGAGGGGGTCAGCCCCAGCATTTT. Translated, it gives CASSLGGGQPQHF.

The V gene is TRBV4-2, the J gene TRBJ1-5; tentative D call: TRBD1 (5 bases). V gave up 2 bases and J gave up 5 bases, with 16 bases separating them. CDR1 and CDR2 from the germline V gene are LGHNA and YNFKEQ. CDR3 length: 16 residues. The DNA of the CDR3 is TGTGCCAGCAGCCAATGGGGGGGAGGGAGCCATCAGCCCCAGCATTTT. It encodes CASSQWGGGSHQPQHF.

This chain connects TRBV4-3 to TRBJ1-2; 11 nucleotides align to TRBD1. This CDR3 has 16 amino acids. V shed 0 bases and J 5 bases; nucleotides not matched to a gene: 5. Germline CDR1 LGHNA, CDR2 YSLEER. The DNA for the CDR3 is TGCGCCAGCAGCCAAGAAGGGGACAGGGGGATTTATGGCTACACCTTC. It is translated as CASSQEGDRGIYGYTF.

V usage is TRBV18 and J usage is TRBJ1-1, with D unresolved. The CDR3 runs to 11 residues. Trimming cost V 2 bases and J 8 bases, with 6 bases left between them. Germline assignment: CDR1 KGHSH and CDR2 LQKENI. The CDR3 here is CASSPGREAFF. The CDR3 DNA is TGTGCCAGCTCACCAGGGAGGGAAGCTTTCTTT.

The V call is TRBV6-5, the J call TRBJ2-7; D is undetermined. The ends were cut back, 0 bases at V and 1 base at J, with 10 bases in the middle. Germline V gene lookup returns CDR1 MNHEY and CDR2 SVGAGI. This CDR3 spans 15 amino acids. The chain's CDR3 is CASSYSYRNSYEQYF. CDR3 in DNA: TGTGCCAGCAGTTACTCGTACAGAAATTCCTACGAGCAGTACTTC.

The V call is TRBV7-2, the J call TRBJ2-7; the D is unclear. This CDR3 has 12 amino acids. Germline CDR1 and CDR2: SGHTA and FQGNSA. V was pared by 1 base and J by 5 bases, with 6 bases between. CDR3 sequence reads: CASSLEGNEQYF. The CDR3, as DNA: TGTGCCAGCAGCTTAGAAGGGAACGAGCAGTACTTC.